The 25 T cell receptor beta chains below all came from one sample that was sequenced in a study of blood T cell repertoires in COVID-19. Clones were read by immunoSEQ multiplex PCR, and TCRdb kept only the in-frame ones, dropping some. Counted here are about 240,000 clones, around 81% occurring once; the ten biggest clones make up 6% to 8%. Sequenced input: peripheral blood. These receptor sequences come from an elderly woman with COVID-19, enrolled during active disease.

Points on this clone: The conserved closing phenylalanine or tryptophan is absent in this CDR3, likely reflecting a read error. The limits of the CDR3 on the DNA are not certain, so only TCRdb's listed CDR3 is given. The V call is TRBV5-3, the J call TRBJ1-2; the table calls TRBD1, which could not be checked here. Being an ORF, TRBV5-3 has a function that is uncertain. The CDR3 extends over 12 residues, inclusive of both ends. CDR3 sequence: CARSLAPGGELS.

The chain recombines TRBV9 with TRBJ2-2; 8 bases align to TRBD1. J was trimmed by 5 bases and V by 1 base; bases with no gene match: 4. Germline V gene data show CDR1 as SGDLS and CDR2 as YYNGEE. CDR3 size: 15 residues. DNA for the CDR3: TGTGCCAGCAGCGTATTTGGACAGGGTACCGGGGAGCTGTTTTTT. Translation: CASSVFGQGTGELFF.

This clone showed up many times. The chain employs TRBV30 and TRBJ2-7; 8 positions match TRBD1. CDR1 is GTSNPN, CDR2 SVGIG, per germline (reference sequence). CDR3 length equals 12 residues. J gave up 0 bases and V 7 bases, and 2 bases lay outside the gene matches. This chain's CDR3 is CASQGVSYEQYF. CDR3 sequence (DNA): TGTGCCTCACAGGGGGTCTCCTACGAGCAGTACTTC.

The chain joins TRBV28 to TRBJ1-3; a possible D gene is TRBD1 (5 bases). Trimming removed 3 bases from V and 6 bases from J, with 12 bases in between. Germline V lookup: CDR1 MDHEN, CDR2 SYDVKM. The CDR3 is made up of 14 amino acids. The CDR3 DNA reads TGTGCCAGCAGTTTTCGATCAGGGAAAAACACCATATATTTT. This gives the protein CASSFRSGKNTIYF.

The J gene is TRBJ2-3, the V gene TRBV5-4, with a weak D call TRBD1 (5 bases). Germline CDR1 SGHNT, CDR2 YYREEE (reference sequence). V was pared by 0 bases and J by 4 bases, with 12 bases between. The CDR3 totals 15 residues. CDR3 protein: CASSLGGFRADTQYF. The CDR3 bases are TGTGCCAGCAGCTTGGGGGGCTTTAGGGCAGATACGCAGTATTTT.

This chain connects TRBV24-1 to TRBJ2-2; the D gene is possibly TRBD2 (6 bases). Germline lookup yields CDR1 KGHDR and CDR2 SFDVKD. The V and J ends lost 4 bases and 0 bases respectively, with 8 bases between them. The CDR3 loop spans 15 amino acids. CDR3 sequence: CATSDTGANTGELFF. The CDR3 bases are TGTGCCACCAGTGACACGGGAGCGAACACCGGGGAGCTGTTTTTT.

The chain is built from TRBV3-1 (or the pseudogene TRBV3-2) and TRBJ2-3; D might be TRBD1 (5 bases). Germline-derived CDR1 and CDR2 are LGHDT and YNNKEL (reference sequence). Trimming took 0 bases from V and 7 from J, leaving 14 bases between them. CDR3 length: 15 amino acids. The CDR3 here is CASSQDETDSNTQYF. The CDR3 region has the DNA TGTGCCAGCAGCCAAGACGAGACAGACTCGAATACGCAGTATTTT.

The rearrangement uses TRBV7-3 and TRBJ2-5; D might be TRBD2 (5 bases). The V and J ends lost 4 bases and 8 bases respectively, with 14 bases between them. CDR1 is SGHTA, CDR2 FQGTGA, per germline. This CDR3 comprises 13 residues. CDR3 sequence reads: CASSSSPLGTQYF. As DNA, the CDR3 is TGTGCCAGCAGCTCCTCACCACTAGGTACCCAGTACTTC.

The chain carries TRBV30 and TRBJ2-1; 8 bases map to TRBD2. Unmatched junction bases numbered 7, after V lost 3 bases and J lost 0 bases. The V gene's germline CDR1 is GTSNPN and CDR2 SVGIG (reference sequence). The CDR3 runs to 16 residues. The DNA for the CDR3 is TGTGCCTGGAGGAAAGCGGGAGCCCGCTCCTACAATGAGCAGTTCTTC. Translating gives CAWRKAGARSYNEQFF. Complete variable domain (other parts from reference TRBV30 and TRBJ2-1): SQTIHQWPATLVQPVGSPLSLECTVEGTSNPNLYWYRQAAGRGLQLLFYSVGIGQISSEVPQNLSASRPQDRQFILSSKKLLLSDSGFYLCAWRKAGARSYNEQFFGPGTRLTVL.

This clone was counted a single time. This chain links TRBV24-1 with TRBJ1-4; 9 bases agree with TRBD1. This CDR3 region has 15 residues. Germline CDR1 reads KGHDR; CDR2 reads SFDVKD. Losses at the gene ends were 3 bases for V and 5 bases for J; bases not matched to a gene: 3. The CDR3 DNA sequence: TGTGCCACCAGTGATCCGGACAGGGGAAATGAAAAACTGTTTTTT. As protein: CATSDPDRGNEKLFF.

The rearrangement links TRBV7-6 to TRBJ2-1, with 9 bases fitting TRBD2. Germline CDR1 is SGHVS and CDR2 is FNYEAQ. The trim removed 1 base at V and 6 bases at J, leaving 4 bases unmatched. There are 15 residues in the CDR3. The CDR3 region has the DNA TGTGCCAGCAGCTTAGTAGCGGGAGCATCCAATGAGCAGTTCTTC. This translates into CASSLVAGASNEQFF.

The genes are TRBV19 and TRBJ2-1, with no clear D. The germline gives CDR1 LNHDA, CDR2 SQIVND (reference sequence). V was clipped by 3 bases and J by 3 bases, with 12 bases between them. The CDR3 is 15 residues long. Here the CDR3 reads CASSMRSNLYNEQFF. The CDR3 DNA reads TGTGCCAGTAGTATGCGGTCTAACCTCTACAATGAGCAGTTCTTC.

CDR3 loop: CASSLAGRGSEKLFF. CDR3 DNA sequence: TGCGCCAGCAGCTTGGCGGGCAGGGGTAGTGAAAAACTGTTTTTT. The genes are TRBV5-1 and TRBJ1-4; D perhaps matches TRBD1 (6 bases). CDR3 length: 15 residues. Germline V CDR1 and CDR2: SGHRS, YFSETQ. The V end was cut by 0 bases, the J end by 7 bases, with 13 bases between.

This clone was recorded a few times. The gene calls are TRBV5-1 and TRBJ2-2, with TRBD2 identical over 7 bases. Germline V lookup: CDR1 SGHRS, CDR2 YFSETQ. Unmatched junction bases numbered 4, after V lost 5 bases and J lost 6 bases. This CDR3 contains 13 residues. CDR3 sequence: CASRMTSSGELFF. CDR3 in DNA: TGCGCCAGCAGAATGACTAGCTCCGGGGAGCTGTTTTTT.

CDR3 sequence: CASTPILADQETQYF. In nucleotides, the CDR3 is TGTGCCAGCACCCCGATTCTAGCGGATCAAGAGACCCAGTACTTC. The rearrangement joins TRBV28 to TRBJ2-5; 7 nucleotides line up with TRBD2. After removal of 7 bases from V and 2 bases from J, the junction contained 10 bases not matched to a gene. In germline, CDR1 is MDHEN, CDR2 SYDVKM. The CDR3 sequence is 15 residues long. Using reference TRBV28 and TRBJ2-5 for the parts outside the CDR3, the full variable domain is DVKVTQSSRYLVKRTGEKVFLECVQDMDHENMFWYRQDPGLGLRLIYFSYDVKMKEKGDIPEGYSVSREKKERFSLILESASTNQTSMYLCASTPILADQETQYFGPGTRLLVL.

The chain couples TRBV28 to TRBJ2-6; D is undetermined. Trimming cost V 4 bases and J 0 bases, with 4 bases left between them. Germline CDR1 reads MDHEN; CDR2 reads SYDVKM. This CDR3 is 14 amino acids long. CDR3 sequence reads: CASSSYSGANVLTF. The CDR3 DNA is TGTGCCAGCAGTTCTTACTCTGGGGCCAACGTCCTGACTTTC.

The rearrangement links TRBV28 to TRBJ1-3; D is possibly TRBD1 (6 bases). Per germline, CDR1 MDHEN and CDR2 SYDVKM. There are 14 residues in the CDR3. The germline V and J ends were trimmed by 5 bases and 1 base, with 9 bases remaining between them. In DNA, the CDR3 is TGTGCCAGCAGTCGCACAGGGTCTGGAAACACCATATATTTT. Translated, it gives CASSRTGSGNTIYF.

The gene calls are TRBV18 and TRBJ1-5; 7 bases match TRBD1. CDR3 length: 16 amino acids. V lost 3 bases and J lost 4; bases outside the gene matches: 9. Germline assignment: CDR1 KGHSH and CDR2 LQKENI. The DNA for the CDR3 is TGTGCCAGCTCACCGACAGGGAAAGGAGGGAATCAGCCCCAGCATTTT. This codes for CASSPTGKGGNQPQHF.

The rearrangement joins TRBV19 to TRBJ1-5; 10 bases agree with TRBD1. Looked up from germline, CDR1 is LNHDA and CDR2 is SQIVND (reference sequence). V shed 6 bases and J 2 bases; nucleotides not matched to a gene: 10. This CDR3 has 17 residues. CDR3 region: CASSPDRGSFGNQPQHF. CDR3 in DNA: TGTGCCAGTAGCCCGGACAGGGGGTCCTTCGGCAATCAGCCCCAGCATTTT. Looking up the rest from reference TRBV19 and TRBJ1-5 gives the full variable domain: DGGITQSPKYLFRKEGQNVTLSCEQNLNHDAMYWYRQDPGQGLRLIYYSQIVNDFQKGDIAEGYSVSREKKESFPLTVTSAQKNPTAFYLCASSPDRGSFGNQPQHFGDGTRLSIL.

V and J are TRBV18 and TRBJ1-6; TRBD1 is a possible D gene (6 bases). This CDR3 contains 14 residues. The germline CDR1 and CDR2 sequences are KGHSH and LQKENI. V was trimmed by 2 bases and J by 9 bases, leaving 11 bases between them. The CDR3 region is CASSPSGVGSPLHF. In DNA, the CDR3 is TGTGCCAGCTCACCATCAGGGGTGGGTTCACCCCTCCACTTT.

In regard to this clone: The sample carries other DNA sequences with the same CDR3. This chain connects TRBV27 to TRBJ1-5; D is possibly TRBD1 (6 bases). The CDR3 is 14 amino acids. The germline CDR1 and CDR2 sequences are MNHEY and SMNVEV (reference sequence). V gave up 4 bases and J gave up 7 bases, with 14 bases separating them. The CDR3 loop is CASSSQGGGQPQHF. CDR3 sequence (DNA): TGTGCCAGCAGTTCCCAGGGAGGGGGACAGCCCCAGCATTTT.

The chain has TRBV28 and TRBJ1-3; 7 bases match TRBD1. V lost 9 bases and J lost 2; bases outside the gene matches: 7. Germline V gives CDR1 MDHEN, CDR2 SYDVKM. This CDR3 contains 14 residues. CDR3 sequence reads: CASRGLGTGNTIYF. CDR3 DNA: TGTGCCAGTAGGGGGCTGGGCACTGGAAACACCATATATTTT.

CDR3 nucleotides: TGCGCCAGCAGCCTCGGGACAGGGGACGGCACCGGGGAGCTGTTTTTT. Translated: CASSLGTGDGTGELFF. The chain is built from TRBV4-3 and TRBJ2-2, with TRBD1 matching 10 bases. With 4 bases clipped from V and 4 bases from J, the junction kept 6 bases outside the gene matches. Germline CDR1 LGHNA, CDR2 YSLEER. The CDR3 consists of 16 residues.

The chain is built from TRBV7-2 and TRBJ2-1; the match to TRBD2 covers 8 bases. The length of the CDR3 is 14 residues. The V gene's germline CDR1 is SGHTA and CDR2 FQGNSA. With V trimmed by 7 bases and J by 6 bases, 8 bases remained unmatched. The CDR3 sequence: CASTLAGGVNEQFF. The CDR3 DNA sequence: TGTGCCAGCACTCTAGCGGGTGGAGTCAATGAGCAGTTCTTC.

This clone was counted once. This chain connects TRBV7-3 to TRBJ2-1; maybe TRBD2 (6 bases). Germline CDR1 is SGHTA and CDR2 is FQGTGA. Trimming shortened V by 5 bases and J by 6 bases, and 20 bases separated the two germline ends. The CDR3 runs to 16 residues. In DNA form, the CDR3 reads TGTGCCAGCAGCATAAAGTCGGGAGTCGGGTCCAATGAGCAGTTCTTC. Translated: CASSIKSGVGSNEQFF.